This T cell receptor beta chain was found in a study of shared clonotypes between healthy human individuals. Turning to the study itself: Two female and a few male donors aged 18 to 49 were enrolled.

This clone has a handful of counts. Its antigen is unidentified. Profiled with immunoSEQ multiplex PCR; TCRdb holds only in-frame clones, not every one. The sample holds some 2.1 million clones, just over 90% seen once. V was trimmed by 0 bases and J by 2 bases, leaving 8 bases between them. The CDR3 spans 15 residues. CDR1 is LNHDA and CDR2 is SQIVND in the germline V gene (reference sequence). Terminally differentiated effector memory CD45RA+ cells were left out of the naive CD8 fraction, which was CD45RO-negative and positively selected for CCR7. Overall study findings and caveats: Non-shared clonotypes displayed generation probabilities falling below those of clonotypes present in all four donors. Large depth notwithstanding, sorted-subset sequencing proved incomplete by rarefaction.

V and J are TRBV19 and TRBJ1-5; D is uncertain. The source of this sequence is a man aged 18 to 30 in good health. Some clones in this sample may be carry-over from other donors' samples. Sequenced sample: naive CD8+ T cells from PBMCs. CDR3 sequence: CASSIDSPGNQPQHF. The CDR3 DNA is TGTGCCAGTAGTATAGATTCTCCAGGCAATCAGCCCCAGCATTTT.